The rows below give T cell receptor beta chains drawn from one sample of a study of spatial heterogeneity in lung cancer. TCRdb fed the 5' RACE reads into MiXCR, producing one record per CDR3 protein. The data contain approximately 12,000 distinct CDR3 sequences, roughly 5.6% of them singletons. The input for sequencing was lung tumor tissue, taken at surgery. Receptors were obtained from a male donor with early-stage non-small cell lung cancer. Each CDR3 is given with its conserved first and last residue. A D gene is named only where the DNA matches it firmly. Where a row states a size, it is once, few, many or the class of an expanded clone; other rows omit it.

DNA: TGTGCCAGCAGCTTAAACAGGGAAGTAAATGGCTACACCTTC
CDR3: CASSLNREVNGYTF
D: .
J: TRBJ1-2
size: many
V: TRBV6-5

DNA: TGTGCCAGCAGCGTAGCTGGGCGGTTCGGTGAGCAGTTCTTC
CDR3: CASSVAGRFGEQFF
D: .
J: TRBJ2-1
size: many
V: TRBV9

DNA: TGTGCCACCAGTCCATTCCAGGGGCGGTACACCGGGGAGCTGTTTTTT
CDR3: CATSPFQGRYTGELFF
D: .
J: TRBJ2-2
size: .
V: TRBV2

DNA: TGTGCCAGCAGTTTTCGTCGGTCCCGGTATGGCTACACCTTC
CDR3: CASSFRRSRYGYTF
D: .
J: TRBJ1-2
size: many
V: TRBV27

DNA: TGCGCCAGCAGCTTGGGACAGCTATTAAACACTGAAGCTTTCTTT
CDR3: CASSLGQLLNTEAFF
D: .
J: TRBJ1-1
size: many
V: TRBV5-1

DNA: TGTGCCAGCAGCTCCACTAGCGGATTTAGCACAGATACGCAGTATTTT
CDR3: CASSSTSGFSTDTQYF
D: TRBD2
J: TRBJ2-3
size: .
V: TRBV7-2

DNA: TGTGCCAGCAGCAGGTGGGGGGACACAGATACGCAGTATTTT
CDR3: CASSRWGDTDTQYF
D: .
J: TRBJ2-3
size: many
V: TRBV7-2

DNA: TGTGCCAGCAGCGCCGGACAGGGGGCGCTCGGTGGCGGGGAGCTGTTTTTT
CDR3: CASSAGQGALGGGELFF
D: TRBD1
J: TRBJ2-2
size: few
V: TRBV9

DNA: TGTGCCAGCAGCCCTTACCATGAGCAGTTCTTC
CDR3: CASSPYHEQFF
D: .
J: TRBJ2-1
size: few
V: TRBV11-2

DNA: TGTGCCAGCAGCCTGGGCGGAGACACAGATACGCAGTATTTT
CDR3: CASSLGGDTDTQYF
D: .
J: TRBJ2-3
size: many
V: TRBV3-1

DNA: TGTGCCAGCAGCCTTGACGGGAACCCTGGAAACACCATATATTTT
CDR3: CASSLDGNPGNTIYF
D: .
J: TRBJ1-3
size: many
V: TRBV6-6

DNA: TGCGCCAGCAGCTTGGCGATCAGCAACAATGAGCAGTTCTTC
CDR3: CASSLAISNNEQFF
D: .
J: TRBJ2-1
size: many
V: TRBV5-1

DNA: TGTGCCAGCAGTCCCCGGATAGCCTCTGGGAGTACAGATACGCAGTATTTT
CDR3: CASSPRIASGSTDTQYF
D: .
J: TRBJ2-3
size: many
V: TRBV6-2/TRBV6-3

DNA: TGTGCCAGCAGTTACTGGACCTTTATGACAGATACGCAGTATTTT
CDR3: CASSYWTFMTDTQYF
D: .
J: TRBJ2-3
size: .
V: TRBV6-6

DNA: TGTGCCAGCAGCTTGGCTCCCCTTTACGAGCAGTACTTC
CDR3: CASSLAPLYEQYF
D: .
J: TRBJ2-7
size: few
V: TRBV7-2

DNA: TGCAGTGCTATCATCACTAGCGGGGGGGCCTACAATGAGCAGTTCTTC
CDR3: CSAIITSGGAYNEQFF
D: TRBD2
J: TRBJ2-1
size: many
V: TRBV20-1

DNA: TGCGCCAGCAGCTTGGACGAGGATACGCAGTATTTT
CDR3: CASSLDEDTQYF
D: .
J: TRBJ2-3
size: many
V: TRBV5-1

DNA: TGTGCCAGCAGCTATCCCCCTCTGACAGGGACCACAGATACGCAGTATTTT
CDR3: CASSYPPLTGTTDTQYF
D: TRBD1
J: TRBJ2-3
size: many
V: TRBV6-2/TRBV6-3

DNA: TGCAGTGCTAGGGATCAGGCAGAGAAAGCTTTCTTT
CDR3: CSARDQAEKAFF
D: .
J: TRBJ1-1
size: many
V: TRBV20-1

DNA: TGTGCCAGCAGCGGGGTGTGGACAGATACGCAGTATTTT
CDR3: CASSGVWTDTQYF
D: .
J: TRBJ2-3
size: many
V: TRBV7-9

DNA: TGCAGTGCTCCAACAGGTTTCTCGAACACTGAAGCTTTCTTT
CDR3: CSAPTGFSNTEAFF
D: .
J: TRBJ1-1
size: many
V: TRBV20-1

DNA: TGTGCCAGCTCACTCTCTTCACAGGGCGATACGCAGTATTTT
CDR3: CASSLSSQGDTQYF
D: .
J: TRBJ2-3
size: many
V: TRBV18

DNA: TGTGCCACCAGCAGAGTTCAGACAGGGTGGAACTATGGCTACACCTTC
CDR3: CATSRVQTGWNYGYTF
D: TRBD1
J: TRBJ1-2
size: many
V: TRBV15